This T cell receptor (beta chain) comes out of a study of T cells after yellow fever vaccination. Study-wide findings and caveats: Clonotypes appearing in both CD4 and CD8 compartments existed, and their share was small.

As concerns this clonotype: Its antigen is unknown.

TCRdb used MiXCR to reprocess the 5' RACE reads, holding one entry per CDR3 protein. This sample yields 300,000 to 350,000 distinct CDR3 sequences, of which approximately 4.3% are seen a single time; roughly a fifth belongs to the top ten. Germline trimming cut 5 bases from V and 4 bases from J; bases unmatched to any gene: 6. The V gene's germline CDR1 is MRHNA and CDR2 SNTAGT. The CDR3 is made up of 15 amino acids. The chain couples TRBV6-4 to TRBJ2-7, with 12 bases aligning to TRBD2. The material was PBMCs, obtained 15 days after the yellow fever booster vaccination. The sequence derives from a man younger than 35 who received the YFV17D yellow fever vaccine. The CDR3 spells CASSFDTSGGYEQYF. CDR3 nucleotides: TGTGCCAGCAGTTTTGACACTAGCGGGGGGTACGAGCAGTACTTC.